The rows below give T cell receptor beta chains drawn from one sample of a study of Ad26.COV2.S vaccination and SARS-CoV-2 variants. The data were produced by immunoSEQ multiplex PCR, yet TCRdb's version contains in-frame clones alone and is incomplete. The repertoire holds about 370,000 clones, with around 91% as singletons. Source: peripheral blood, taken in a trial of Ad26.COV2.S vaccine versus placebo. The receptors stem from a person between 18 and 59 years old who received the Ad26.COV2.S COVID-19 vaccine or a placebo. The CDR3 runs from the conserved cysteine through the conserved F or W. D genes are given only for firm matches. Clone size, where shown, is once, few, many, or a class for clones that have expanded.

CDR3 protein	CDR3 DNA	clone size	D gene	V gene	CDR3 length	J gene
CASSEESRSGNTIYF	TGTGCCAGCTCGGAGGAGTCCCGCTCTGGAAACACCATATATTTT	NA	NA	TRBV18	15	TRBJ1-3
CASSRWEGSYGYTF	TGTGCCAGCAGCCGCTGGGAGGGCAGCTATGGCTACACCTTC	NA	NA	TRBV3-1/TRBV3-2	14	TRBJ1-2
CASSLEGGHTEAFF	TGTGCCAGCAGCTTAGAAGGGGGGCACACTGAAGCTTTCTTT	NA	NA	TRBV11-3	14	TRBJ1-1
CASTTGQGRTGELFF	TGTGCCAGCACCACCGGACAGGGTCGGACCGGGGAGCTGTTTTTT	NA	TRBD1	TRBV2	15	TRBJ2-2
CASSLVQGYNSPLHF	TGTGCCAGCAGCTTGGTACAGGGCTATAATTCACCCCTCCACTTT	NA	NA	TRBV5-6	15	TRBJ1-6
CASSLTPGMPRLNTEAFF	TGTGCCAGCAGCTTAACGCCAGGGATGCCTCGGTTGAACACTGAAGCTTTCTTT	NA	NA	TRBV7-3	18	TRBJ1-1
CASSFLRTDTQYF	TGTGCCAGCAGCTTCTTACGCACAGATACGCAGTATTTT	NA	NA	TRBV7-2	13	TRBJ2-3
CAWSPRTGLSGNTIYF	TGTGCCTGGAGTCCGCGGACAGGCCTCTCTGGAAACACCATATATTTT	NA	TRBD1	TRBV30	16	TRBJ1-3
CASSITGRELFF	TGTGCCAGTAGTATTACAGGGAGGGAGCTGTTTTTT	NA	NA	TRBV19	12	TRBJ2-2
CASSSRTGFQVRNTEAFF	TGTGCCAGCAGTTCGCGGACAGGGTTTCAAGTACGGAACACTGAAGCTTTCTTT	NA	TRBD1	TRBV27	18	TRBJ1-1
CASSKGLAGALTGELFF	TGTGCCAGTAGTAAGGGACTAGCGGGAGCACTTACCGGGGAGCTGTTTTTT	once	TRBD2	TRBV19	17	TRBJ2-2
CAISGRGTSASDTQYF	TGTGCCATCAGTGGCCGAGGGACTAGCGCTTCAGATACGCAGTATTTT	NA	TRBD2	TRBV10-3	16	TRBJ2-3
CAWSILGTADGYTF	TGTGCCTGGAGTATACTCGGGACAGCCGATGGCTACACCTTC	NA	TRBD1	TRBV30	14	TRBJ1-2
CSASTLAGYNEQFF	TGCAGTGCTAGTACACTAGCGGGATACAATGAGCAGTTCTTC	NA	TRBD2	TRBV20-1	14	TRBJ2-1
CASRLKGWRTDNEQFF	TGTGCCAGCAGGTTGAAGGGTTGGCGGACAGACAATGAGCAGTTCTTC	NA	NA	TRBV11-2	16	TRBJ2-1
CALLAGPTDTQYF	TGTGCCTTACTAGCGGGGCCCACAGATACGCAGTATTTT	NA	TRBD2	TRBV30	13	TRBJ2-3
CASSLSAGQAWSGELFF	TGTGCCAGCAGCTTATCTGCGGGACAGGCCTGGTCCGGGGAGCTGTTTTTT	NA	TRBD1	TRBV7-3	17	TRBJ2-2
CASSRLAGRFSYNEQFF	TGTGCCAGTAGTAGGCTAGCGGGACGCTTCTCCTACAATGAGCAGTTCTTC	NA	TRBD2	TRBV19	17	TRBJ2-1
CASSVGGGTGSTNEQFF	TGTGCCAGCAGCGTAGGAGGGGGGACAGGGTCAACCAATGAGCAGTTCTTC	NA	TRBD1	TRBV9	17	TRBJ2-1
CASSWGQGVTEAFF	TGTGCCAGCAGTTGGGGACAGGGGGTCACTGAAGCTTTCTTT	NA	TRBD1	TRBV27	14	TRBJ1-1
CASRDPGGYGYTF	TGTGCCAGCCGGGACCCCGGCGGGTATGGCTACACCTTC	NA	NA	TRBV28	13	TRBJ1-2
CAWRGGLLTYEQYF	TGTGCCTGGAGGGGGGGACTGCTGACCTACGAGCAGTACTTC	NA	NA	TRBV30	14	TRBJ2-7
CASRPGSLNTQYF	TGTGCCAGCAGGCCCGGGAGCTTGAATACGCAGTATTTT	NA	NA	TRBV5-6	13	TRBJ2-3
CASSPAQTGYGYTF	TGTGCCAGCAGTCCAGCGCAGACAGGGTATGGCTACACCTTC	once	TRBD1	TRBV27	14	TRBJ1-2
CASSEVSQRTEQFF	TGTGCCAGTAGTGAGGTTAGTCAACGGACTGAGCAGTTCTTC	NA	NA	TRBV19	14	TRBJ2-1
CAWSPGTSGNEQFF	TGTGCCTGGAGTCCCGGGACTAGCGGGAATGAGCAGTTCTTC	NA	TRBD2	TRBV30	14	TRBJ2-1
CASSLVSTHSGNEQFF	TGTGCCAGCAGCTTAGTATCTACTCACTCTGGGAATGAGCAGTTCTTC	NA	NA	TRBV7-2	16	TRBJ2-1
CASSFRLAGYANTGELFF	TGTGCCAGCAGCTTCCGACTAGCGGGATATGCGAACACCGGGGAGCTGTTTTTT	NA	TRBD2	TRBV4-2	18	TRBJ2-2
CASRTSRGRTDTQYF	TGTGCCAGTCGAACCTCTCGGGGGAGGACAGATACGCAGTATTTT	NA	NA	TRBV19	15	TRBJ2-3
CASSLKGYTGELFF	TGTGCCAGCAGCTTGAAGGGTTACACCGGGGAGCTGTTTTTT	few	NA	TRBV5-8	14	TRBJ2-2
CASSDPTTVHRDSNQPQHF	TGTGCCAGCAGTGACCCCACCACGGTGCACAGGGATAGCAATCAGCCCCAGCATTTT	once	NA	TRBV6-4	19	TRBJ1-5
CASSERQGRETQYF	TGCGCCAGCAGTGAAAGACAGGGTCGAGAGACCCAGTACTTC	NA	TRBD1	TRBV10-2	14	TRBJ2-5
CASSRDGNQPQHF	TGTGCCAGCAGCCGGGACGGCAATCAGCCCCAGCATTTT	NA	NA	TRBV7-2	13	TRBJ1-5
CSAQRAGYGYTF	TGCAGCGCCCAAAGGGCGGGCTATGGCTACACCTTC	NA	NA	TRBV29-1	12	TRBJ1-2
CATSRDLPGQHMNTEAFF	TGTGCCACCAGCAGAGATCTTCCAGGACAGCATATGAACACTGAAGCTTTCTTT	few	NA	TRBV15	18	TRBJ1-1
CARSWGREDYNEQFF	TGTGCCAGAAGCTGGGGGCGGGAGGACTACAATGAGCAGTTCTTC	NA	TRBD2	TRBV5-3	15	TRBJ2-1
CASSPLWERAAYEQYF	TGTGCCAGCAGCCCCTTGTGGGAGCGGGCGGCCTACGAGCAGTACTTC	NA	NA	TRBV28	16	TRBJ2-7
CATSDMAAPGTGELFF	TGTGCCACCAGTGATATGGCAGCCCCGGGCACCGGGGAGCTGTTTTTT	NA	NA	TRBV24-1	16	TRBJ2-2
CASRGLAGQSYNEQFF	TGTGCCAGCAGAGGACTAGCGGGGCAATCATACAATGAGCAGTTCTTC	NA	TRBD2	TRBV11-3	16	TRBJ2-1
CASRQGEETQYF	TGTGCCAGCCGACAGGGGGAAGAGACCCAGTACTTC	NA	TRBD1	TRBV7-9	12	TRBJ2-5
CASSFDPDRGMNTEAFF	TGCGCCAGCAGCTTCGACCCGGACAGGGGAATGAACACTGAAGCTTTCTTT	NA	TRBD1	TRBV5-1	17	TRBJ1-1